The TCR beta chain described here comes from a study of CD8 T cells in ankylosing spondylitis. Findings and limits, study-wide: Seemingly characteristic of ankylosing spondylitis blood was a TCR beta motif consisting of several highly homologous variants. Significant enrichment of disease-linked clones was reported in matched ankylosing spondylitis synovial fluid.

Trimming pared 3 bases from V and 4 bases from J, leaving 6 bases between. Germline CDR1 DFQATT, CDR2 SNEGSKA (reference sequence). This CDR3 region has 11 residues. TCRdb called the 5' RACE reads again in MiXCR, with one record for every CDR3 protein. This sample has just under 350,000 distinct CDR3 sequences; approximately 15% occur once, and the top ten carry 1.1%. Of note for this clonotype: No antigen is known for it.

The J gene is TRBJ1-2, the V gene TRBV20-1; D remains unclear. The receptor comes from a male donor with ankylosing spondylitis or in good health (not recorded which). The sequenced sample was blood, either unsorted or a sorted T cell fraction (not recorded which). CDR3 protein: CSASLSYGYTF. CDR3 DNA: TGCAGTGCTAGCCTTAGCTATGGCTACACCTTC.